This T cell receptor beta chain was identified in a study of CD8 T cells in ankylosing spondylitis. J lost 8 bases, V lost 0 bases, and 2 bases had no gene match. The CDR3 runs 13 residues. Looked up from germline, CDR1 is SQVTM and CDR2 is ANQGSEA. In its sample, this clonotype was seen many times. Its target is unknown. Study-wide points: Several of the motif variants were reported before in synovial fluid and blood from reactive arthritis. Among TCR beta sequences, a motif of under ten highly homologous variants appeared characteristic of ankylosing spondylitis blood.

TCRdb reprocessed the 5' RACE reads via MiXCR and lists one record per CDR3 protein. Of fewer than 250,000 distinct CDR3 sequences detected, 18% appear once; the ten largest clones hold roughly 43%. The chain carries TRBV29-1 and TRBJ2-1; 9 bases line up with TRBD2. This sequence originates from a male donor with ankylosing spondylitis. The specimen was blood, either unsorted or a sorted T cell fraction (not recorded which). CDR3 in amino acids: CSVEDSGSYEQFF. CDR3 DNA sequence: TGCAGCGTTGAAGATAGCGGGAGCTATGAGCAGTTCTTC.